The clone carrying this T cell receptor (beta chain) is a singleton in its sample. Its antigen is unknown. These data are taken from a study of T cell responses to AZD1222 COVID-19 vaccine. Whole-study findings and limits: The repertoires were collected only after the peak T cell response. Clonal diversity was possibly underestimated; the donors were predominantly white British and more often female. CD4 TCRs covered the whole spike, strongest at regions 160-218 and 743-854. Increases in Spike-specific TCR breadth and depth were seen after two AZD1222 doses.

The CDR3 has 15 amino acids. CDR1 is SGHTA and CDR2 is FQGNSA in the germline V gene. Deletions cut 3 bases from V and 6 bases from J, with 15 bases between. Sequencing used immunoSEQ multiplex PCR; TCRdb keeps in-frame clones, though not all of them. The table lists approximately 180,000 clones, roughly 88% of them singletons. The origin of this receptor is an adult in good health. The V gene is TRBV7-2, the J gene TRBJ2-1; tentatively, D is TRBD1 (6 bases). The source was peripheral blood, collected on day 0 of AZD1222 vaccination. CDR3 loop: CASSLGRIRGNEQFF. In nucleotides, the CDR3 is TGTGCCAGCAGCTTGGGTCGGATCAGGGGCAATGAGCAGTTCTTC.